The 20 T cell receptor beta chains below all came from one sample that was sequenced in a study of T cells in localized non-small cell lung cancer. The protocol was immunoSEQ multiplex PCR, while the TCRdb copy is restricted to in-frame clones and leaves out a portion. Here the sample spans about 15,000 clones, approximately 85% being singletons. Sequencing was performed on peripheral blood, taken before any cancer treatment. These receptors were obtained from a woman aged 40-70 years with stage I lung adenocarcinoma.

CDR3 in amino acids: CASRNDLNTEAFF. The CDR3 nucleotides read TGTGCCAGCAGGAACGACTTGAACACTGAAGCTTTCTTT. V usage is TRBV27 and J usage is TRBJ1-1; D gene uncertain. Germline-derived CDR1 and CDR2 are MNHEY and SMNVEV (reference sequence). The CDR3 spans 13 residues. V was shortened by 6 bases and J by 0 bases, with 8 bases between the two germline ends.

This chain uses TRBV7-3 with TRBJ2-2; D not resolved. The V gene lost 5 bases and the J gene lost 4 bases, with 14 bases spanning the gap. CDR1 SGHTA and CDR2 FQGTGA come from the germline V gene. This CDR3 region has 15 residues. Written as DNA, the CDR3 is TGTGCCAGCAGCCCGTCGCGGCTCGGCACCGGGGAGCTGTTTTTT. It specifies CASSPSRLGTGELFF.

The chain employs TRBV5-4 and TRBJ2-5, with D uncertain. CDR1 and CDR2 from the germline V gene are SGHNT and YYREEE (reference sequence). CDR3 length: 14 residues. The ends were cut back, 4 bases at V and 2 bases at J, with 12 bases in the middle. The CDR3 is CASSPRQSQETQYF. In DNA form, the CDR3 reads TGTGCCAGCAGCCCGCGCCAGAGTCAAGAGACCCAGTACTTC.

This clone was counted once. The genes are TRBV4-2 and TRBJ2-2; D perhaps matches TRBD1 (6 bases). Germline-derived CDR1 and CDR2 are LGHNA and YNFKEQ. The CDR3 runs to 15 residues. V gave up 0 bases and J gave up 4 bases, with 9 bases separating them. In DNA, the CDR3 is TGTGCCAGCAGCCAAGAAGTGGGGGCCACCGGGGAGCTGTTTTTT. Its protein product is CASSQEVGATGELFF.

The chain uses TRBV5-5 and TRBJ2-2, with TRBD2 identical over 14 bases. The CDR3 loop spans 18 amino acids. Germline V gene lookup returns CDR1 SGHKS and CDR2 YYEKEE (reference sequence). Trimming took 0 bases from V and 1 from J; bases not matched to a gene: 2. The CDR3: CASSLEGTSGGNTGELFF. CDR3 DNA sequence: TGTGCCAGCAGCTTGGAGGGGACTAGCGGGGGGAACACCGGGGAGCTGTTTTTT.

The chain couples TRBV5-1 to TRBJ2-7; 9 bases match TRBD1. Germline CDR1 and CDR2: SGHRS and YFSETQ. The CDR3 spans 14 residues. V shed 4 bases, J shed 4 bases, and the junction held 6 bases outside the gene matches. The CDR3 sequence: CASSLRTGAYEQYF. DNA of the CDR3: TGCGCCAGCAGCCTCCGGACAGGGGCTTACGAGCAGTACTTC.

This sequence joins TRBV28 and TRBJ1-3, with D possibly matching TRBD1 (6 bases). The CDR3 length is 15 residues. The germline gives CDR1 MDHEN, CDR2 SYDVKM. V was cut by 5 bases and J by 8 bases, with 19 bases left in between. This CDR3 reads CASSPGQATQDTIYF. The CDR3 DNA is TGTGCCAGCAGTCCGGGACAAGCCACGCAGGACACCATATATTTT. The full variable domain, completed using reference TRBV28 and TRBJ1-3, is DVKVTQSSRYLVKRTGEKVFLECVQDMDHENMFWYRQDPGLGLRLIYFSYDVKMKEKGDIPEGYSVSREKKERFSLILESASTNQTSMYLCASSPGQATQDTIYFGEGSWLTVV.

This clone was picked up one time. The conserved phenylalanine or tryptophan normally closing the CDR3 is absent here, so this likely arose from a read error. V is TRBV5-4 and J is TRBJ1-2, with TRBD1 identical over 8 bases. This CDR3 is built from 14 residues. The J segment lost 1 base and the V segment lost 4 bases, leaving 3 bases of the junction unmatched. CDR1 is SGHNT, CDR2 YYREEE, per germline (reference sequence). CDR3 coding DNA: TGTGCCAGCAGCACAGGGGGGATTAACTATGGCTACACCCTC. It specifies CASSTGGINYGYTL.

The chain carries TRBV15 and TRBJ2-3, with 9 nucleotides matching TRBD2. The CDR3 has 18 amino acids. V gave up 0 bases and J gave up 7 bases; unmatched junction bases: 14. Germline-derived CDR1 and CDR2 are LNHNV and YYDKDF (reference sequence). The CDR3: CATSRDHLGAGGGHTQYF. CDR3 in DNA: TGTGCCACCAGCAGAGATCATTTGGGAGCGGGGGGCGGTCATACGCAGTATTTT.

The CDR3 reads CASRPPGQVANTIYF. CDR3 coding DNA: TGTGCCAGCAGGCCCCCGGGACAGGTGGCTAACACCATATATTTT. The chain combines TRBV6-5 with TRBJ1-3; 8 nucleotides agree with TRBD1. Trimming at V came to 6 bases and at J to 7 bases, leaving 11 bases not matched to a gene. The CDR3 sequence is 15 residues long. The germline V gene encodes CDR1 MNHEY and CDR2 SVGAGI.

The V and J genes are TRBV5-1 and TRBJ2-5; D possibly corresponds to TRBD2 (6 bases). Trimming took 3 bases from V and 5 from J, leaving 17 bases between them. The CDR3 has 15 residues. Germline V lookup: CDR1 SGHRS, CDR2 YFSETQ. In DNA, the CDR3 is TGCGCCAGCAGCTCAACTAGCCGTCTCGGGGAGACCCAGTACTTC. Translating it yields CASSSTSRLGETQYF.

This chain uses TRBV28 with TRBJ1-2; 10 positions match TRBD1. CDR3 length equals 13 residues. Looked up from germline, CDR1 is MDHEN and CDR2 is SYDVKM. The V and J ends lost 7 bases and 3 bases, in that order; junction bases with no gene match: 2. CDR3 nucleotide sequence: TGTGCCAGCACGGGACAGGGGTACTATGGCTACACCTTC. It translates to CASTGQGYYGYTF.

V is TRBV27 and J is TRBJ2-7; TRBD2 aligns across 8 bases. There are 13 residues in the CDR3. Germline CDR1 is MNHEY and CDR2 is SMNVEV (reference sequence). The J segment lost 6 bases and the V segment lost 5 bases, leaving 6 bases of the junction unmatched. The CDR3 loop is CASSRSGGLEQYF. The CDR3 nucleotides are TGTGCCAGCAGTCGGAGCGGGGGTCTCGAGCAGTACTTC.

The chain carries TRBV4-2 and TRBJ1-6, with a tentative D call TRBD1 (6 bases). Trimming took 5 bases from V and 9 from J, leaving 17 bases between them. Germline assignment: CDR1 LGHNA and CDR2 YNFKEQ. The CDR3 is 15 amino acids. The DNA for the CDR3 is TGTGCCAGCAGCGATAGTACAGGGACCTTTTCACCCCTCCACTTT. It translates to CASSDSTGTFSPLHF.

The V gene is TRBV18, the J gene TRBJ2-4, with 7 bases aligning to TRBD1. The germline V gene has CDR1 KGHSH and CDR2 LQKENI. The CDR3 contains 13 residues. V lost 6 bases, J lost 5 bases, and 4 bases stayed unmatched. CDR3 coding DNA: TGTGCCAGCTCCAGACAGGGCGAAAACATTCAGTACTTC. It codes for CASSRQGENIQYF.

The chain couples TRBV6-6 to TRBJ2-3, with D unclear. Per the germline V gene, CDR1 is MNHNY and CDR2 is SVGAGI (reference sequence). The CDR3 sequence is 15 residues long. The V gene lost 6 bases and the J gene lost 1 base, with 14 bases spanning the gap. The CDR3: CASSVPWAGTDTQYF. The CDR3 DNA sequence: TGTGCCAGCAGCGTACCGTGGGCAGGCACAGATACGCAGTATTTT.

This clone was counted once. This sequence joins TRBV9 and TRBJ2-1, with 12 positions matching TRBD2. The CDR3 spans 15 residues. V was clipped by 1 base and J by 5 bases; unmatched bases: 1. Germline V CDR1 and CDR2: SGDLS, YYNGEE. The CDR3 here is CASSVTSGGHNEQFF. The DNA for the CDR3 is TGTGCCAGCAGCGTAACTAGCGGGGGGCACAATGAGCAGTTCTTC.

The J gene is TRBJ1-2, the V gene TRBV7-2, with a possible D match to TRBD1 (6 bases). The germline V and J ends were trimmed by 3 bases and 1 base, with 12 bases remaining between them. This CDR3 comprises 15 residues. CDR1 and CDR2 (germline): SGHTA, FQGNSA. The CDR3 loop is CASSLTGDFNYGYTF. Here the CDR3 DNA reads TGTGCCAGCAGCTTGACAGGAGACTTTAACTATGGCTACACCTTC.

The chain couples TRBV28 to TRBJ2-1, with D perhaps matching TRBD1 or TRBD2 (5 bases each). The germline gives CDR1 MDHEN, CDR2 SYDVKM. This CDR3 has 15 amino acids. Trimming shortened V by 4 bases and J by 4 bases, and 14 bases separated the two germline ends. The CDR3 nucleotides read TGTGCCAGCAGTTCGACCCGGGGCCGATACAATGAGCAGTTCTTC. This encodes CASSSTRGRYNEQFF.

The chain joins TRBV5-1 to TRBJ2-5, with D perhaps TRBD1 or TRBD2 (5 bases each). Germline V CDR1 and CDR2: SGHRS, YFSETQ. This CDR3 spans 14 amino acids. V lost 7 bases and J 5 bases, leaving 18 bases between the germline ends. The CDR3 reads CASGNQGGGETQYF. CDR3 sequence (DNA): TGCGCCAGCGGAAACCAGGGCGGCGGGGAGACCCAGTACTTC.